This T cell receptor (beta chain) was profiled in a study of tumor-infiltrating lymphocytes in primary liver carcinoma. Study-wide points: The proportion of top clones found throughout all five tumor regions was only about 8-25%.

Total RNA (approximately 500 ng) served as template for TCR beta cDNA synthesis primed by a constant-region primer. Libraries of TCR beta came from three nested multiplex PCR rounds with slightly modified ARM-PCR. TRBV1-TRBV30 forward and Cbeta reverse primers drove the first two roughly 10-cycle rounds. TCRdb passed the multiplex PCR reads through MiXCR, listing each CDR3 protein once. The sample lists around 78,000 distinct CDR3 sequences, over 70% occurring once. Co-extraction yielded RNA and DNA from around 20-30 mg of unsorted bulk tissue. Germline V lookup: CDR1 SGHAT, CDR2 FQNNGV. This CDR3 spans 13 amino acids. As regards this clonotype: The antigen is undetermined. Germline is not matched at one junction end, which may reflect a read error.

This rearrangement joins TRBV11-2 to TRBJ2-2, with TRBD2 as a possible D gene (5 bases). The TCR originated in a woman aged 60-70 years with primary liver carcinoma and hepatitis B virus infection. The specimen sequenced was liver tumor tissue from sampling region 4. As for subset: tumor region T4, right-lateral pole. Written as DNA, the CDR3 is TGTGCCAGCAGCTTAGAAAGGTCTGGGGAGCTCTTTTTT. This sequence encodes CASSLERSGELFF.